A single sample gave rise to the 4 T cell receptor beta chains below, sequenced in a study of OX40 agonist ivuxolimab in advanced cancers. Sequenced by immunoSEQ multiplex PCR; TCRdb stores in-frame clones only, minus some. Seen here are under 65,000 clones, more than 85% observed once, and the top ten hold around 0.76%. The sample was CD4+ or CD8+ T cells sorted from blood, taken in a trial of the OX40 agonist ivuxolimab. These receptor sequences come from an adult with an advanced solid tumor such as melanoma, head and neck, liver or kidney cancer.

In this sample, this clone turned up once. V gene TRBV7-2 combines with J gene TRBJ2-5; maybe TRBD2 (7 bases). This CDR3 is built from 15 residues. V lost 5 bases and J 0 bases, leaving 13 bases between the germline ends. Per the germline V gene, CDR1 is SGHTA and CDR2 is FQGNSA. The CDR3 DNA is TGTGCCAGCAGCCGAGGGGGGGGGAACCAAGAGACCCAGTACTTC. It yields the protein CASSRGGGNQETQYF.

The chain uses TRBV25-1 and TRBJ2-1, with 10 bases matching TRBD1. The CDR3 sequence is 16 residues long. The V gene end was trimmed by 9 bases and the J gene end by 9 bases; junction bases not matched to a gene: 17. CDR1 MGHDK and CDR2 SYGVNS come from the germline V gene. CDR3 sequence: CASGQGVGYHGSEQFF. CDR3 coding DNA: TGTGCCAGTGGACAGGGGGTAGGCTACCACGGTAGTGAGCAGTTCTTC.

This clone was seen only once. V is TRBV4-2 and J is TRBJ2-1, with TRBD2 matching over 8 bases. Germline V gives CDR1 LGHNA, CDR2 YNFKEQ. V lost 1 base to trimming and J lost 3 bases; unmatched junction nucleotides: 8. The CDR3 is made up of 17 amino acids. The CDR3 is CASSQGDPSGLYNEQFF. The CDR3 DNA sequence: TGTGCCAGCAGCCAAGGGGACCCTAGCGGGCTCTACAATGAGCAGTTCTTC.

This clone was observed a handful of times. The chain employs TRBV18 and TRBJ2-2, with D maybe TRBD2 (5 bases). Trimming cost V 3 bases and J 0 bases, with 8 bases left between them. CDR3 length: 15 amino acids. The germline V gene encodes CDR1 KGHSH and CDR2 LQKENI. The CDR3 reads CASSPVATNTGELFF. The CDR3 DNA reads as TGTGCCAGCTCACCTGTAGCGACGAACACCGGGGAGCTGTTTTTT.